Listed here are 2 T cell receptor beta chains from one sample, sequenced in a study of blood T cell repertoires in COVID-19. Data came from immunoSEQ multiplex PCR; TCRdb stores just in-frame clones and leaves some out. The data show about 99,000 clones, 80% to 90% seen once. Sequencing was performed on peripheral blood. These receptors all come from a woman aged 60-75 years with acute or convalescent COVID-19.

This chain connects TRBV5-1 to TRBJ1-1; TRBD1 matches at 7 bases. V lost 4 bases to trimming and J lost 8 bases; unmatched junction nucleotides: 11. Germline assignment: CDR1 SGHRS and CDR2 YFSETQ. This CDR3 comprises 14 residues. The CDR3, as DNA: TGCGCCAGCAGCCTAGGGACAGCCAGACCAGAAGCTTTCTTT. The encoded protein is CASSLGTARPEAFF.

The rearrangement links TRBV7-9 to TRBJ1-2, with D unresolved. Germline V gene lookup returns CDR1 SEHNR and CDR2 FQNEAQ (reference sequence). The ends were cut back, 3 bases at V and 2 bases at J, with 7 bases in the middle. CDR3 length: 13 amino acids. The CDR3 bases are TGTGCCAGCAGCTTTGGGCAAAACTATGGCTACACCTTC. Protein sequence: CASSFGQNYGYTF.